A single sample is the source of the 19 T cell receptor beta chains below, sequenced in a study of regulatory T cells in long-lasting Graves disease. Indicated time point: newly diagnosed GD, antithyroid drugs for less than 3 months. From PBMCs, RNA was extracted and then used to make the TCR library. Sequencing libraries for TCR beta were prepared with iRepertoire HTBI primers and Arm-PCR of CDR3 regions. One entry per CDR3 protein results from TCRdb running MiXCR on the multiplex PCR reads. The sample consists of about half a million distinct CDR3 sequences, more than 10% of them appearing once. These data also formed part of another study, on T cells in Graves' hyperthyroidism and ophthalmopathy.

Sequenced material: peripheral blood mononuclear cells (PBMCs), taken at new diagnosis, from a patient treated with antithyroid drugs. These receptors originate from a woman aged 25 to 39 with Graves disease.

This chain links TRBV5-8 with TRBJ1-6, with a tentative D call TRBD1 (6 bases). Germline V gene sequence: CDR1 SGHTS, CDR2 YDEGEE. This CDR3 is 15 amino acids long. V lost 1 base and J 11 bases, leaving 16 bases between the germline ends. CDR3 DNA: TGTGCCAGCAGCTTGCACGGCAGGGGCCGTCCACCCCTCCACTTT. It encodes CASSLHGRGRPPLHF.

This clonotype was observed at least ten times. The rearrangement uses TRBV18 and TRBJ1-1, with a weak D call TRBD1 (6 bases). The V gene lost 3 bases and the J gene lost 1 base, with 15 bases spanning the gap. Per germline, CDR1 KGHSH and CDR2 LQKENI. CDR3 length: 16 residues. The CDR3 protein is CASSPSDRPGNTEAFF. The CDR3 DNA sequence: TGTGCCAGCTCACCGTCCGACAGGCCAGGGAACACTGAAGCTTTCTTT.

Comments on this clonotype: One base away lies a much larger clone, so this may be a sequencing read error. V gene TRBV15 combines with J gene TRBJ1-3; tentative D call: TRBD1 (5 bases). Germline CDR1 and CDR2: LNHNV and YYDKDF (reference sequence). This CDR3 spans 16 amino acids. The CDR3 DNA follows: TGTGCCTCCAGCCGAGATCCGGGGACCTCTGGAAACACCATATATTTT. Encoded protein: CASSRDPGTSGNTIYF. Full variable domain (outside the CDR3, taken from reference TRBV15 and TRBJ1-3): DAMVIQNPRYQVTQFGKPVTLSCSQTLNHNVMYWYQQKSSQAPKLLFHYYDKDFNNEADTPDNFQSRRPNTSFCFLDIRSPGLGDTAMYLCASSRDPGTSGNTIYFGEGSWLTVV.

This clonotype was picked up many times. This chain joins TRBV12-3 or TRBV12-4 and TRBJ2-7; 9 positions match TRBD2. This CDR3 region has 18 residues. Germline trimming cut 3 bases from V and 2 bases from J; bases unmatched to any gene: 14. The CDR3 is CASSFQGIGLAGTYEQYF. The CDR3 DNA is TGTGCCAGCAGTTTTCAAGGTATCGGTCTAGCGGGAACCTACGAGCAGTACTTC.

This clonotype showed up many times. The chain is built from TRBV27 and TRBJ2-7; possible D gene TRBD1, 6 bases. V was cut by 6 bases and J by 2 bases, with 14 bases left in between. In germline, CDR1 is MNHEY, CDR2 SMNVEV (reference sequence). The CDR3 length is 14 residues. CDR3 nucleotides: TGTGCCAGCAGCCCCGGGACAAACACCTACGAGCAGTACTTC. Its protein is CASSPGTNTYEQYF.

This clonotype occurred many times. The chain couples TRBV11-2 to TRBJ1-5; D not certain. Trimming pared 3 bases from V and 4 bases from J, leaving 7 bases between. This CDR3 has 13 residues. Germline V gene lookup returns CDR1 SGHAT and CDR2 FQNNGV. In DNA, the CDR3 is TGTGCCAGCAGCTTTTCTGGGAATCAGCCCCAGCATTTT. Its protein is CASSFSGNQPQHF. Filled out from reference TRBV11-2 and TRBJ1-5, the complete variable domain reads EAGVAQSPRYKIIEKRQSVAFWCNPISGHATLYWYQQILGQGPKLLIQFQNNGVVDDSQLPKDRFSAERLKGVDSTLKIQPAKLEDSAVYLCASSFSGNQPQHFGDGTRLSIL.

This clonotype was observed a handful of times. The chain couples TRBV28 to TRBJ2-3; tentative D call: TRBD1 (6 bases). The CDR3 loop spans 15 amino acids. Germline lookup yields CDR1 MDHEN and CDR2 SYDVKM. Trimming removed 6 bases at V and 1 base at J, with 14 bases between. CDR3 loop: CASSPRRQGTDTQYF. CDR3 bases: TGTGCCAGCAGCCCCAGACGACAGGGCACAGATACGCAGTATTTT.

This clonotype was recorded at least ten times. The chain has TRBV20-1 and TRBJ2-7; a possible D gene is TRBD2 (5 bases). CDR1 DFQATT and CDR2 SNEGSKA come from the germline V gene (reference sequence). The CDR3 extends over 13 amino acids. V lost 0 bases to trimming and J lost 3 bases, with 9 bases between them. As DNA, the CDR3 is TGCAGTGCTAGAGAGGCGGGCCGCTACGAGCAGTACTTC. This gives the protein CSAREAGRYEQYF.

This clonotype showed up many times. The chain combines TRBV3-1 with TRBJ2-1; D gene unclear. Germline V gene data show CDR1 as LGHDT and CDR2 as YNNKEL (reference sequence). Trimming shortened V by 2 bases and J by 8 bases, and 7 bases separated the two germline ends. The CDR3 is made up of 12 amino acids. The CDR3 bases are TGTGCCAGCAGCCAAACCCAACATGAGCAGTTCTTC. The encoded protein is CASSQTQHEQFF.

This clonotype was detected only a few times. This rearrangement joins TRBV9 to TRBJ1-2, with TRBD1 matching over 10 bases. Trimming removed 4 bases from V and 4 bases from J; junction bases left unmatched: 7. Germline CDR1 SGDLS, CDR2 YYNGEE. The CDR3 loop spans 15 amino acids. Here the CDR3 reads CASSPWTGGGYGYTF. The CDR3 bases are TGTGCCAGCAGCCCCTGGACAGGGGGGGGCTATGGCTACACCTTC. The full variable domain, its missing parts supplied by reference TRBV9 and TRBJ1-2, is DSGVTQTPKHLITATGQRVTLRCSPRSGDLSVYWYQQSLDQGLQFLIQYYNGEERAKGNILERFSAQQFPDLHSELNLSSLELGDSALYFCASSPWTGGGYGYTFGSGTRLTVV.

The rearrangement joins TRBV13 to TRBJ2-1, with TRBD2 identical over 11 bases. Germline V gives CDR1 PRHDT, CDR2 FYEKMQ (reference sequence). Trimming cost V 8 bases and J 8 bases; bases outside gene matches: 5. The CDR3 has 13 amino acids. CDR3 amino acids: CASVGLAGHEQFF. In nucleotides, the CDR3 is TGTGCCAGCGTAGGACTAGCGGGCCATGAGCAGTTCTTC.

This clonotype was recorded at least ten times. The rearrangement links TRBV11-2 to TRBJ2-7, with 9 bases identical to TRBD1. The length of the CDR3 is 15 residues. The trim removed 6 bases at V and 3 bases at J, leaving 9 bases unmatched. The germline CDR1 and CDR2 sequences are SGHAT and FQNNGV. CDR3: CASRAPGTGNYEQYF. The CDR3 bases are TGTGCCAGCAGGGCTCCCGGGACAGGGAACTACGAGCAGTACTTC.

The genes are TRBV5-1 and TRBJ1-1; D gene uncertain. This CDR3 contains 14 residues. With 0 bases removed from V and 4 bases from J, the gap between germline ends came to 10 bases. CDR1 SGHRS and CDR2 YFSETQ come from the germline V gene. The chain's CDR3 is CASSLEPGITEAFF. The CDR3 DNA is TGCGCCAGCAGCTTGGAGCCGGGTATCACTGAAGCTTTCTTT.

This clonotype was observed a handful of times. J is TRBJ1-1 and V is TRBV9; a weak D match, TRBD1 (5 bases). Germline V gene data show CDR1 as SGDLS and CDR2 as YYNGEE. V lost 4 bases and J lost 2, with 27 bases in between. The CDR3 sequence is 19 residues long. The CDR3 DNA follows: TGTGCCAGCAGCCTCACCCCGGGGCTTCTCCCCGACCTCAACACTGAAGCTTTCTTT. Amino acids: CASSLTPGLLPDLNTEAFF.

This clonotype showed up just a few times. This chain links TRBV6-1 with TRBJ2-2; tentative D call: TRBD2 (6 bases). Trimming took 6 bases from V and 6 from J, leaving 14 bases between them. CDR1 MNHNS and CDR2 SASEGT come from the germline V gene. The CDR3 spans 14 residues. The CDR3 nucleotides are TGTGCCAGCAGGCCCATAGCGGAGGCCGGGGAGCTGTTTTTT. This encodes CASRPIAEAGELFF.

Many counts were recorded for this clonotype. The rearrangement joins TRBV11-2 to TRBJ1-1; D remains unclear. This CDR3 is 13 amino acids long. Germline V gives CDR1 SGHAT, CDR2 FQNNGV. Trimming removed 0 bases at V and 0 bases at J, with 2 bases between. The CDR3 sequence is CASSLEMNTEAFF. As DNA, the CDR3 is TGTGCCAGCAGCTTAGAGATGAACACTGAAGCTTTCTTT.

This clonotype was picked up many times. The chain has TRBV18 and TRBJ2-1, with 10 positions matching TRBD2. In germline, CDR1 is KGHSH, CDR2 LQKENI. J was trimmed by 7 bases and V by 3 bases; bases with no gene match: 6. This CDR3 is 15 amino acids long. This chain's CDR3 is CASSPSLAGINEQFF. For the CDR3, the DNA is TGTGCCAGCTCACCGTCACTAGCGGGGATAAATGAGCAGTTCTTC. Using reference TRBV18 and TRBJ2-1 for the parts outside the CDR3, the full variable domain is NAGVMQNPRHLVRRRGQEARLRCSPMKGHSHVYWYRQLPEEGLKFMVYLQKENIIDESGMPKERFSAEFPKEGPSILRIQQVVRGDSAAYFCASSPSLAGINEQFFGPGTRLTVL.

This chain joins TRBV19 and TRBJ2-5; 9 bases align to TRBD1. This CDR3 is built from 15 residues. Germline CDR1 LNHDA, CDR2 SQIVND (reference sequence). V gave up 6 bases and J gave up 9 bases; unmatched junction bases: 14. The CDR3 loop reads CASRPRGQGREAQYF. The CDR3 DNA reads TGTGCCAGTAGACCTCGGGGACAGGGACGGGAGGCCCAGTACTTC.

This clonotype was counted between two and nine times. This sequence joins TRBV28 and TRBJ2-2; TRBD2 matches 9 bases. Germline values: CDR1 MDHEN, CDR2 SYDVKM. The CDR3 extends over 16 amino acids. Losses at the gene ends were 6 bases for V and 3 bases for J; bases not matched to a gene: 8. The CDR3 region has the DNA TGTGCCAGCAGGTCTACTAGCGGGTGGGACACCGGGGAGCTGTTTTTT. It is translated as CASRSTSGWDTGELFF.